This TCR beta chain is from a study of blood T cell repertoires in COVID-19. On the study more broadly: COVID-19 samples from acute and convalescent phases originated in the United States, Italy and Spain. Nucleic acid was either cDNA or gDNA, and it came from T cells, B-cell-depleted T cells, or PBMCs.

Original analysis: Scientists estimated how many nucleated cells there were by amplifying reference gene primers. TCRdb keeps only in-frame clones here, not all; method: immunoSEQ multiplex PCR. The V and J calls and clone size come from that table; D and trimming were worked out from the DNA. The sample consists of roughly 410,000 clones, roughly 90% of them appearing once. There are 15 residues in the CDR3. V gave up 0 bases and J gave up 3 bases, with 12 bases separating them. Germline lookup yields CDR1 MNHNY and CDR2 SVGAGI (reference sequence). Sequencing was carried out using peripheral blood. This receptor was identified in a man between 40 and 49 years old with acute or convalescent COVID-19. The genes are TRBV6-6 and TRBJ2-7, with D tentatively TRBD1 (6 bases). The CDR3: CASSYSLGANYEQYF. As DNA, the CDR3 is TGTGCCAGCAGTTACTCATTGGGGGCGAACTACGAGCAGTACTTC.